The TCR beta chain described here comes from a study of T cell responses to AZD1222 COVID-19 vaccine. Clones were read by immunoSEQ multiplex PCR, and TCRdb kept only the in-frame ones, dropping some. This table has about 97,000 clones, about 89% appearing once. Trimming at V came to 5 bases and at J to 7 bases, leaving 4 bases not matched to a gene. CDR3 size: 13 residues. Germline V gene sequence: CDR1 SGHTA, CDR2 FQGTGA. Notes on the study in general: Mapped onto spike, vaccine-associated CD4 TCRs spanned it and were dominant at 160-218 and 743-854. Clonal diversity was possibly underestimated, and the donors were mostly white British, with more females. No repertoire was sampled before or during the peak T cell response, only after it.

To note about this clone: Antigen: not known.

The origin of this receptor is an adult in good health. Specimen: peripheral blood, collected on day 0 of AZD1222 vaccination. The chain carries TRBV7-3 and TRBJ1-3; 8 bases are shared with TRBD1. The CDR3: CASSPDRGNTIYF. CDR3 in DNA: TGTGCCAGCAGCCCCGACAGGGGTAACACCATATATTTT.